This TCR beta chain was retrieved from a study of cytomegalovirus exposure and HLA in healthy donors. Study-wide results and caveats: Near-uniform donor sequencing depth was presumed by presence/absence analyses. TCR beta chain V- and J-gene trimming was linked, in a later analysis, to a missense variant in DCLRE1C.

Vbeta (60) and Jbeta (13) primers were used in the PCR. TCRdb's table, derived via immunoSEQ multiplex PCR, lists solely in-frame clones and lacks some. The table includes around 150,000 clones, about 80% detected once. In the case of this clone: Its matching antigen is unknown. One end of the junction does not line up with germline, which may come from a read error.

Germline V gives CDR1 LNHDA, CDR2 SQIVND (reference sequence). The CDR3 contains 13 residues. Sample: PBMCs. The chain links TRBV19 to TRBJ2-7; 7 bases line up with TRBD1. This receptor was obtained from a man aged 40-49 years in good health and CMV-seropositive. The CDR3 DNA follows: TGTGCCAGTTGGGACAGTAAGGTCCAGTTGGGGCCCTTC. Its protein product is CASWDSKVQLGPF.